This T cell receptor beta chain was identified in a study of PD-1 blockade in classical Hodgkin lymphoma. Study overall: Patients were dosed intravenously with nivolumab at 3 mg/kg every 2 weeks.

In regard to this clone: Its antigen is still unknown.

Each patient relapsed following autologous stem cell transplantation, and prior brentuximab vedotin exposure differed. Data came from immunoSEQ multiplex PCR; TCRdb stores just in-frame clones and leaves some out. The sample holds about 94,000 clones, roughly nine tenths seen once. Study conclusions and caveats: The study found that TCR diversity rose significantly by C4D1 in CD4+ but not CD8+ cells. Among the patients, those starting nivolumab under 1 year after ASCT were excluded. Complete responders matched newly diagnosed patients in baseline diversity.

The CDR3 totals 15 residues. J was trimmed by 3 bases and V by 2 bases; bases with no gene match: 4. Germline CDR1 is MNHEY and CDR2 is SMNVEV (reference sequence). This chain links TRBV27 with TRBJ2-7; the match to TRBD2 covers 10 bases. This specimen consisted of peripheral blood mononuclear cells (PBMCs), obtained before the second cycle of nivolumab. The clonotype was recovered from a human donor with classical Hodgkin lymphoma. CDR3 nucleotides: TGTGCCAGCAGTTTAACGGGACTAGCGAGCTACGAGCAGTACTTC. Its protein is CASSLTGLASYEQYF.